This T cell receptor (beta chain) is from a study of cytomegalovirus exposure and HLA in healthy donors. Germline V lookup: CDR1 SNHLY, CDR2 FYNNEI. V was clipped by 1 base and J by 7 bases; unmatched bases: 9. This CDR3 has 15 amino acids. Vbeta (60) and Jbeta (13) primers were used in the PCR. The table came from immunoSEQ multiplex PCR; TCRdb's copy has only in-frame clones and leaves some out. Of more than 200,000 clones in the sample, almost 80% were seen once. The genes are TRBV2 and TRBJ1-1; 7 bases map to TRBD1. This sequence was found in a man aged 18-30 years in good health and CMV-seronegative. Sequencing was performed on PBMCs. The CDR3 is CASSEGTGSSDEAFF. The CDR3 bases are TGTGCCAGCAGTGAAGGGACAGGCAGTTCAGATGAAGCTTTCTTT. Looking up the rest from reference TRBV2 and TRBJ1-1 gives the full variable domain: EPEVTQTPSHQVTQMGQEVILRCVPISNHLYFYWYRQILGQKVEFLVSFYNNEISEKSEIFDDQFSVERPDGSNFTLKIRSTKLEDSAMYFCASSEGTGSSDEAFFGQGTRLTVV.